A single sample gave rise to the 20 T cell receptor beta chains below, sequenced in a study of T cell responses to AZD1222 COVID-19 vaccine. Method: immunoSEQ multiplex PCR; TCRdb's copy keeps in-frame clones and lacks some. The data contain some 120,000 clones, around 85% of them singletons. The input for sequencing was peripheral blood, taken on day 0 of AZD1222 vaccination. The receptor set was obtained from an adult in good health.

The genes are TRBV19 and TRBJ1-5; D call uncertain. V was shortened by 1 base and J by 5 bases, with 12 bases between the two germline ends. The germline V gene encodes CDR1 LNHDA and CDR2 SQIVND (reference sequence). CDR3 size: 15 residues. CDR3 nucleotides: TGTGCCAGTAGTATAGTCAAGGGAGGCGATCAGCCCCAGCATTTT. This sequence encodes CASSIVKGGDQPQHF. The full variable domain, with the rest looked up from reference TRBV19 and TRBJ1-5, is DGGITQSPKYLFRKEGQNVTLSCEQNLNHDAMYWYRQDPGQGLRLIYYSQIVNDFQKGDIAEGYSVSREKKESFPLTVTSAQKNPTAFYLCASSIVKGGDQPQHFGDGTRLSIL.

This chain joins TRBV7-9 and TRBJ1-5; D is unclear. Germline V lookup: CDR1 SEHNR, CDR2 FQNEAQ (reference sequence). The length of the CDR3 is 15 residues. Trimming took 1 base from V and 1 from J, leaving 8 bases between them. The chain's CDR3 is CASSLGTTSNQPQHF. DNA for the CDR3: TGTGCCAGCAGCTTAGGCACTACGAGCAATCAGCCCCAGCATTTT.

The V call is TRBV2, the J call TRBJ2-7; 8 bases map to TRBD2. The CDR3 loop spans 12 amino acids. V lost 8 bases and J lost 2; bases outside the gene matches: 2. Germline-derived CDR1 and CDR2 are SNHLY and FYNNEI. This CDR3 is CASFGGAYEQYF. The CDR3 DNA is TGTGCCAGCTTCGGGGGGGCCTACGAGCAGTACTTC.

The chain carries TRBV12-3 or TRBV12-4 and TRBJ2-7; D gene uncertain. There are 12 residues in the CDR3. V was pared by 5 bases and J by 5 bases, with 10 bases between. As DNA, the CDR3 is TGTGCCAGCAGTCCCGACCCTCACGAGCAGTACTTC. Protein product: CASSPDPHEQYF.

The rearrangement links TRBV10-2 to TRBJ2-1, with 12 nucleotides matching TRBD2. V lost 6 bases and J lost 7; bases outside the gene matches: 4. This CDR3 comprises 14 residues. Germline V gene lookup returns CDR1 WSHSY and CDR2 SAAADI. CDR3 region: CASRLAGGNNEQFF. CDR3 in DNA: TGCGCCAGCAGACTAGCGGGAGGAAATAATGAGCAGTTCTTC.

This chain joins TRBV6-5 and TRBJ1-3; maybe TRBD1 (5 bases). The CDR3 spans 14 residues. Per the germline V gene, CDR1 is MNHEY and CDR2 is SVGAGI. V gave up 6 bases and J gave up 3 bases, with 12 bases separating them. The CDR3 is CASRRQRLGNTIYF. CDR3 DNA sequence: TGTGCCAGCAGACGACAGAGACTTGGAAACACCATATATTTT.

V usage is TRBV6-5 and J usage is TRBJ1-6; 8 positions match TRBD1. Trimming took 7 bases from V and 14 from J; bases not matched to a gene: 16. The CDR3 contains 15 residues. The germline V gene has CDR1 MNHEY and CDR2 SVGAGI. CDR3 nucleotides: TGTGCCAGCAACAGGGGGACGGAAATAATTCGGGCCCTCCACTTT. Amino acids: CASNRGTEIIRALHF.

The chain combines TRBV24-1 with TRBJ2-3, with 15 bases fitting TRBD2. Germline V lookup: CDR1 KGHDR, CDR2 SFDVKD. The CDR3 runs 14 residues. The V and J ends lost 12 bases and 3 bases, in that order; junction bases with no gene match: 3. The CDR3 reads CASGLAGGTDTQYF. CDR3 nucleotide sequence: TGTGCCTCGGGACTAGCGGGAGGAACAGATACGCAGTATTTT.

This sequence joins TRBV9 and TRBJ2-1, with D perhaps matching TRBD2 (6 bases). The V and J ends lost 2 bases and 10 bases respectively, with 19 bases between them. The germline V gene encodes CDR1 SGDLS and CDR2 YYNGEE. CDR3 length: 15 residues. CDR3 sequence (DNA): TGTGCCAGCAGCGTTGCCTCGACTAGTCTCCGAGAGCAGTTCTTC. Residues: CASSVASTSLREQFF.

The rearrangement links TRBV29-1 to TRBJ2-7; 7 positions match TRBD1. After removal of 5 bases from V and 3 bases from J, the junction contained 4 bases not matched to a gene. The CDR3 length is 12 residues. Germline CDR1 reads SQVTM; CDR2 reads ANQGSEA. DNA for the CDR3: TGCAGCGTTTGGGACAGTTTCTACGAGCAGTACTTC. Its protein product is CSVWDSFYEQYF.

The chain uses TRBV5-8 and TRBJ1-6, with a weak D call TRBD1 (6 bases). From germline, CDR1 is SGHTS and CDR2 YDEGEE. The V end lost 3 bases, the J end lost 6 bases, and 13 bases lay between the germline ends. The CDR3 loop spans 15 amino acids. CDR3 nucleotide sequence: TGTGCCAGCAGCTCGTTAGGGGGGGGTAATTCACCCCTCCACTTT. The encoded protein is CASSSLGGGNSPLHF. Together with reference TRBV5-8 and TRBJ1-6, the CDR3 gives the full variable domain: EAGVTQSPTHLIKTRGQQATLRCSPISGHTSVYWYQQALGLGLQFLLWYDEGEERNRGNFPPRFSGRQFPNYSSELNVNALELEDSALYLCASSSLGGGNSPLHFGNGTRLTVT.

V gene TRBV5-1 combines with J gene TRBJ2-2; 9 bases fit TRBD2. After removal of 0 bases from V and 1 base from J, the junction contained 4 bases not matched to a gene. The CDR3 totals 17 residues. CDR1 and CDR2 (germline): SGHRS, YFSETQ. The DNA for the CDR3 is TGCGCCAGCAGCTTGGAGGGACTAGCTCAGAACACCGGGGAGCTGTTTTTT. It translates to CASSLEGLAQNTGELFF.

The chain links TRBV7-2 to TRBJ2-5; 9 bases line up with TRBD1. The CDR3 has 15 amino acids. With 2 bases clipped from V and 5 bases from J, the junction kept 6 bases outside the gene matches. Looked up from germline, CDR1 is SGHTA and CDR2 is FQGNSA. The CDR3 protein is CASSLPGQGGETQYF. CDR3 in DNA: TGTGCCAGCAGCTTACCGGGACAGGGAGGGGAGACCCAGTACTTC.

The CDR3 DNA reads TGTGCCAGCAGCCGGACAGGGGAAGATAAGTACGAGCAGTACTTC. Amino acids: CASSRTGEDKYEQYF. The V call is TRBV14, the J call TRBJ2-7; 9 bases fit TRBD1. V lost 4 bases, J lost 4 bases, and 8 bases stayed unmatched. This CDR3 region has 15 residues. Germline-derived CDR1 and CDR2 are SGHDN and FVKESK.

The chain employs TRBV6-5 and TRBJ1-1; 7 nucleotides align to TRBD1. The germline V gene has CDR1 MNHEY and CDR2 SVGAGI. The CDR3 covers 15 residues. The J segment lost 0 bases and the V segment lost 9 bases, leaving 10 bases of the junction unmatched. The CDR3 sequence: CARTTGALMNTEAFF. Written as DNA, the CDR3 is TGTGCCAGGACTACAGGGGCCCTCATGAACACTGAAGCTTTCTTT.

This rearrangement joins TRBV2 to TRBJ1-1; D not resolved. This CDR3 contains 13 residues. V lost 2 bases, J lost 2 bases, and 6 bases lay in between. CDR1 is SNHLY, CDR2 FYNNEI, per germline. CDR3 region: CASSELANTEAFF. Here the CDR3 DNA reads TGTGCCAGCAGTGAACTGGCAAACACTGAAGCTTTCTTT.

The CDR3, as DNA: TGCAGTGCTAGTGAGGCGGCGTTCCGAGGTGAGCAGTTCTTC. Protein: CSASEAAFRGEQFF. The V gene is TRBV20-1, the J gene TRBJ2-1; unclear D gene. Germline V gives CDR1 DFQATT, CDR2 SNEGSKA (reference sequence). Trimming removed 3 bases from V and 9 bases from J, with 18 bases in between. The CDR3 loop spans 14 amino acids.

In this sample, this clone turned up once. The rearrangement joins TRBV5-6 to TRBJ1-6; TRBD1 aligns across 8 bases. Losses at the gene ends were 5 bases for V and 6 bases for J; bases not matched to a gene: 4. The CDR3 is 14 amino acids. Germline assignment: CDR1 SGHDT and CDR2 YYEEEE. In DNA, the CDR3 is TGTGCCAGCAGGGAACAGGGGGTTAATTCACCCCTCCACTTT. Its translation is CASREQGVNSPLHF.

The chain has TRBV28 and TRBJ1-4; tentatively, D is TRBD1 (6 bases). The length of the CDR3 is 17 residues. V was pared by 4 bases and J by 1 base, with 16 bases between. Germline V gene data show CDR1 as MDHEN and CDR2 as SYDVKM. The chain's CDR3 is CASSSTTGTGTNEKLFF. DNA of the CDR3: TGTGCCAGCAGTTCCACTACAGGGACGGGAACTAATGAAAAACTGTTTTTT. The variable domain in full, completed from reference TRBV28 and TRBJ1-4, reads DVKVTQSSRYLVKRTGEKVFLECVQDMDHENMFWYRQDPGLGLRLIYFSYDVKMKEKGDIPEGYSVSREKKERFSLILESASTNQTSMYLCASSSTTGTGTNEKLFFGSGTQLSVL.

The chain carries TRBV3-1 (or the pseudogene TRBV3-2) and TRBJ2-7, with D hard to call. The CDR3 extends over 14 amino acids. Trimming stripped 4 bases from V and 1 base from J, with 11 bases between. Germline V CDR1 and CDR2: LGHDT, YNNKEL (reference sequence). The CDR3 DNA sequence: TGTGCCAGCAGCCGAGGAGTGAGTTCCTACGAGCAGTACTTC. It specifies CASSRGVSSYEQYF.